Each of the 17 T cell receptor beta chains below was sequenced from the same sample in a study of blood T cell repertoires in COVID-19. Data came from immunoSEQ multiplex PCR; TCRdb stores just in-frame clones and leaves some out. The repertoire holds roughly 100,000 clones, with roughly 79% as singletons. The sample was peripheral blood. Receptors originate from an elderly man with COVID-19, enrolled during active disease.

The chain uses TRBV6-2 or TRBV6-3 and TRBJ2-2; 8 bases line up with TRBD1. V lost 5 bases to trimming and J lost 4 bases; unmatched junction nucleotides: 12. CDR1 is MNHEY, CDR2 SVGEGT, per germline. The CDR3 has 17 residues. The CDR3 sequence is CASSTLSGGFFTGELFF. The CDR3 bases are TGTGCCAGCAGTACCCTTTCAGGGGGCTTTTTCACCGGGGAGCTGTTTTTT.

This chain links TRBV9 with TRBJ2-7, with unresolved D. Trimming pared 4 bases from V and 3 bases from J, leaving 17 bases between. CDR3 length: 15 residues. CDR1 and CDR2 from the germline V gene are SGDLS and YYNGEE. CDR3 sequence: CASSFTDNLHYEQYF. In DNA, the CDR3 is TGTGCCAGCAGCTTTACCGACAACCTACACTACGAGCAGTACTTC.

This chain joins TRBV5-1 and TRBJ2-5; 15 nucleotides line up with TRBD2. The CDR3 loop spans 17 amino acids. Germline CDR1 is SGHRS and CDR2 is YFSETQ. V gave up 4 bases and J gave up 0 bases; unmatched junction bases: 4. CDR3 residues: CASSPGLAGGYQETQYF. The DNA for the CDR3 is TGCGCCAGCAGCCCGGGACTAGCGGGGGGATACCAAGAGACCCAGTACTTC. Full variable domain (outside the CDR3, taken from reference TRBV5-1 and TRBJ2-5): KAGVTQTPRYLIKTRGQQVTLSCSPISGHRSVSWYQQTPGQGLQFLFEYFSETQRNKGNFPGRFSGRQFSNSRSEMNVSTLELGDSALYLCASSPGLAGGYQETQYFGPGTRLLVL.

The V call is TRBV20-1, the J call TRBJ1-3, with TRBD1 matching 7 bases. CDR3 length: 15 residues. The trim removed 3 bases at V and 0 bases at J, leaving 5 bases unmatched. In germline, CDR1 is DFQATT, CDR2 SNEGSKA (reference sequence). CDR3 protein: CSASVGQDSGNTIYF. CDR3 nucleotide sequence: TGCAGTGCTAGTGTTGGACAGGACTCTGGAAACACCATATATTTT.

V is TRBV5-1 and J is TRBJ2-5; TRBD1 is a possible D gene (6 bases). This CDR3 has 15 amino acids. Per germline, CDR1 SGHRS and CDR2 YFSETQ. Trimming took 3 bases from V and 1 from J, leaving 13 bases between them. DNA for the CDR3: TGCGCCAGCAGCTCTGGGTTGGGGGCCCAAGAGACCCAGTACTTC. Amino acid sequence: CASSSGLGAQETQYF.

This clone has more than one count but fewer than ten. The chain uses TRBV28 and TRBJ2-1, with D maybe TRBD1 (7 bases). This CDR3 region has 12 residues. Germline assignment: CDR1 MDHEN and CDR2 SYDVKM. The V end lost 10 bases, the J end lost 8 bases, and 15 bases lay between the germline ends. The chain's CDR3 is CAIGGGFDEQFF. CDR3 bases: TGTGCCATCGGAGGGGGCTTCGATGAGCAGTTCTTC.

This clone was seen more than once but under ten times. The identical CDR3 is also encoded by other nucleotide sequences in the sample. The rearrangement links TRBV21-1 to TRBJ1-1; the table calls TRBD1, which could not be checked here. TRBV21-1 is a pseudogene segment. This CDR3 comprises 19 residues. The CDR3 DNA follows: TGTGCCAGCAGCAAAGCGGAAAAGTTAGGACAGGGGGCGCACACTGAAGCTTTCTTT. Translation gives CASSKAEKLGQGAHTEAFF.

The J gene is TRBJ2-7, the V gene TRBV18; 14 nucleotides agree with TRBD2. The CDR3 consists of 15 residues. The trim removed 7 bases at V and 4 bases at J, leaving 6 bases unmatched. Germline V CDR1 and CDR2: KGHSH, LQKENI. The CDR3 DNA reads as TGTGCCAGCTGGACTAGCGGGGGGATAGGGTACGAGCAGTACTTC. This codes for CASWTSGGIGYEQYF.

The chain recombines TRBV19 with TRBJ1-2, with D hard to call. This CDR3 contains 15 residues. From germline, CDR1 is LNHDA and CDR2 SQIVND (reference sequence). V was trimmed by 2 bases and J by 3 bases, leaving 13 bases between them. CDR3 loop: CASSIYPGSDYGYTF. CDR3 nucleotide sequence: TGTGCCAGTAGTATATACCCGGGGAGCGACTATGGCTACACCTTC.

V is TRBV19 and J is TRBJ2-1; 8 nucleotides line up with TRBD2. Germline V lookup: CDR1 LNHDA, CDR2 SQIVND (reference sequence). CDR3 size: 16 residues. V shed 3 bases, J shed 4 bases, and the junction held 8 bases outside the gene matches. CDR3 protein: CASSIGSGVIYNEQFF. The CDR3 nucleotides are TGTGCCAGTAGTATCGGTAGCGGGGTTATTTACAATGAGCAGTTCTTC.

The chain carries TRBV2 and TRBJ1-5; D call uncertain. The germline CDR1 and CDR2 sequences are SNHLY and FYNNEI. The CDR3 consists of 21 residues. Trimming stripped 3 bases from V and 2 bases from J, with 29 bases between. In nucleotides, the CDR3 is TGTGCCAGCAGTGAGGGAGGTTCGGGTCTGGGATTGTTAATAGGCAATCAGCCCCAGCATTTT. Translation gives CASSEGGSGLGLLIGNQPQHF.

The V and J genes are TRBV7-2 and TRBJ1-5, with D unresolved. The germline CDR1 and CDR2 sequences are SGHTA and FQGNSA. The CDR3 consists of 17 residues. Trimming shortened V by 0 bases and J by 3 bases, and 15 bases separated the two germline ends. CDR3 residues: CASSLASSGYFNQPQHF. CDR3 in DNA: TGTGCCAGCAGCTTAGCCTCGTCCGGGTATTTCAATCAGCCCCAGCATTTT. The complete variable domain, with remaining parts taken from reference TRBV7-2 and TRBJ1-5, reads GAGVSQSPSNKVTEKGKDVELRCDPISGHTALYWYRQSLGQGLEFLIYFQGNSAPDKSGLPSDRFSAERTGGSVSTLTIQRTQQEDSAVYLCASSLASSGYFNQPQHFGDGTRLSIL.

V and J are TRBV25-1 and TRBJ2-1; the match to TRBD2 covers 7 bases. This CDR3 region has 15 residues. CDR1 MGHDK and CDR2 SYGVNS come from the germline V gene. The ends lost 2 bases at V and 6 bases at J; junction bases unmatched: 7. The CDR3 coding sequence is TGTGCCAGCAGTGAAGCCATGGCTAGCGGCAATGAGCAGTTCTTC. Translated: CASSEAMASGNEQFF.

This chain connects TRBV5-4 to TRBJ2-3; no clear D. This CDR3 has 16 amino acids. Trimming stripped 0 bases from V and 0 bases from J, with 11 bases between. Germline V gene lookup returns CDR1 SGHNT and CDR2 YYREEE (reference sequence). CDR3 nucleotides: TGTGCCAGCAGCTTGGACCCTGAGACTAGCACAGATACGCAGTATTTT. It specifies CASSLDPETSTDTQYF.

This chain joins TRBV6-2 or TRBV6-3 and TRBJ1-6; no clear D. With 4 bases removed from V and 7 bases from J, the gap between germline ends came to 11 bases. Germline V gene data show CDR1 as MNHEY and CDR2 as SVGEGT. The CDR3 is made up of 14 amino acids. The CDR3 sequence is CASSWGRENSPLHF. CDR3 in DNA: TGTGCCAGCAGTTGGGGTAGGGAGAATTCACCCCTCCACTTT.

This clone was observed once. The J gene is TRBJ1-2, the V gene TRBV5-1, with 7 nucleotides matching TRBD1. This CDR3 spans 13 amino acids. Trimming removed 9 bases from V and 6 bases from J; junction bases left unmatched: 11. Germline V gene lookup returns CDR1 SGHRS and CDR2 YFSETQ. CDR3 in amino acids: CATAPDRVHGYTF. CDR3 bases: TGCGCCACCGCCCCAGACAGGGTCCATGGCTACACCTTC.

The chain joins TRBV10-2 to TRBJ2-7; TRBD1 matches 10 bases. There are 15 residues in the CDR3. CDR1 and CDR2 from the germline V gene are WSHSY and SAAADI. V gave up 7 bases and J gave up 3 bases; unmatched junction bases: 9. The CDR3 DNA reads as TGCGCCAGCAAACGGGGACAGGGGCCACACTACGAGCAGTACTTC. Translated, it gives CASKRGQGPHYEQYF.